There are many counts of the clone carrying this T cell receptor (beta chain). The antigen is unknown. There were TCR beta CDR3 regions amplified from RNA transcripts. First-round RT-PCR targeting the TCR CDR3 was performed with the HTBI primer set. TCRdb passed the multiplex PCR reads through MiXCR, listing each CDR3 protein once. The table lists 280,000 or so distinct CDR3 sequences, less than 30% of them singletons. This sample was included in a study of T cells in Graves' hyperthyroidism and ophthalmopathy. Overall study findings and caveats: The blood repertoire included most of the expanded thyroid clonotypes above 0.001.

Germline CDR1 and CDR2: MNHEY and SVGAGI. This CDR3 is built from 14 residues. V was trimmed by 6 bases and J by 0 bases, leaving 9 bases between them. V is TRBV6-5 and J is TRBJ1-3, with D uncertain. This TCR was sampled from a man aged 40-49 years with Graves' hyperthyroidism that later progressed to Graves' ophthalmopathy. Sequenced sample: blood. CDR3 region: CASRGISSGNTIYF. CDR3 coding DNA: TGTGCCAGCAGGGGCATCTCCTCTGGAAACACCATATATTTT.